This entry describes one T cell receptor beta chain. Its antigen is unidentified. Each tumor contributed about 19-55 mg of diced tissue. This sample was included in a study of early stage breast cancer tumors. Study as a whole: Among roughly 12 ER+/PR+/HER2- tumors, eight were ductal, four lobular. The study's findings and limits: Tumors had approximately 2.5-fold higher T cell density and higher clonality than adjacent normal breast tissue. In most of the 16 patients, blood comparison separated tumor from normal breast.

Assay used: immunoSEQ multiplex PCR; TCRdb lists only in-frame clones, some missing. The data contain about 9,900 clones, 64% of them seen just once; the ten biggest clones take up roughly 12%. This CDR3 contains 15 residues. Trimming removed 6 bases at V and 1 base at J, with 16 bases between. Germline-derived CDR1 and CDR2 are MNHEY and SVGAGI. The chain combines TRBV6-5 with TRBJ2-7; maybe TRBD2 (6 bases). This TCR derives from a person in their 60s with breast cancer. Sequencing was performed on breast tumor tissue. The DNA of the CDR3 is TGTGCCAGCAGCCGAGCTAGCGACCAATCCTACGAGCAGTACTTC. This encodes CASSRASDQSYEQYF.